This is a list of T cell receptor beta chains from one sample in a study of Graves' ophthalmopathy and Graves' hyperthyroidism. TCRdb independently ran MiXCR on the multiplex PCR reads; one entry per CDR3 protein. The repertoire holds roughly 400,000 distinct CDR3 sequences, with 15% as singletons. Sequencing input: peripheral blood. These TCRs come from a woman younger than 35 with stable Graves' hyperthyroidism. The CDR3 runs from the conserved cysteine through the conserved F or W. D genes are given only for firm matches. The size field is filled for only some rows; it gives once, few, many or a size class.

D gene | J gene | clone size | V gene | CDR3 protein | CDR3 DNA
TRBD1 | TRBJ2-7 | many | TRBV6-2/TRBV6-3 | CASSPEPWTGEEAYEQYF | TGTGCCAGCAGTCCCGAACCTTGGACAGGGGAAGAGGCCTACGAGCAGTACTTC
TRBD2 | TRBJ2-2 | . | TRBV19 | CASSIAPGGAGELFF | TGTGCCAGTAGTATAGCCCCGGGAGGGGCCGGGGAGCTGTTTTTT
. | TRBJ2-7 | many | TRBV20-1 | CSAREGTAAYEQYF | TGCAGTGCTAGAGAAGGGACTGCCGCCTACGAGCAGTACTTC
. | TRBJ1-1 | many | TRBV11-3 | CASSSRRGENTEAFF | TGTGCCAGCAGCTCACGCCGAGGAGAGAACACTGAAGCTTTCTTT
TRBD2 | TRBJ2-7 | many | TRBV6-5 | CASSYSSGSGGHEQYF | TGTGCCAGCAGTTACTCCTCGGGCAGCGGGGGGCACGAGCAGTACTTC
. | TRBJ1-2 | few | TRBV6-2/TRBV6-3 | CASSLTETYGYTF | TGTGCCAGCAGTTTAACGGAAACCTATGGCTACACCTTC
. | TRBJ2-5 | many | TRBV25-1 | CASSEWGVETQYF | TGTGCCAGCAGTGAATGGGGGGTAGAGACCCAGTACTTC
. | TRBJ2-4 | few | TRBV9 | CASSAGAKNIQYF | TGTGCCAGCAGCGCCGGGGCCAAAAACATTCAGTACTTC
. | TRBJ2-2 | . | TRBV6-1 | CASRVQSPGEELFF | TGTGCCAGCAGGGTCCAGAGTCCCGGGGAGGAGCTGTTTTTT
. | TRBJ1-5 | many | TRBV7-3 | CASSLRVGEPQHF | TGTGCCAGCAGCTTAAGGGTGGGGGAGCCCCAGCATTTT
. | TRBJ1-1 | . | TRBV11-2 | CASSRGQKNTEAFF | TGTGCCAGCAGCCGTGGACAGAAGAACACTGAAGCTTTCTTT
. | TRBJ1-1 | few | TRBV18 | CASSSGRDTEASF | TGTGCCAGCTCGAGCGGCAGGGACACTGAAGCTTCCTTT
. | TRBJ1-5 | many | TRBV20-1 | CSARGGYSNQPQHF | TGCAGTGCTAGAGGGGGTTATAGCAATCAGCCCCAGCATTTT
TRBD1 | TRBJ1-1 | many | TRBV10-3 | CAISGTRGTGNPEAFF | TGTGCCATCAGTGGGACCAGGGGGACTGGGAATCCTGAAGCTTTCTTT
. | TRBJ2-7 | many | TRBV6-1 | CASSEGTATSYEQYF | TGTGCCAGCAGTGAAGGCACGGCTACTTCCTACGAGCAGTACTTC
. | TRBJ2-7 | many | TRBV28 | CASSQPGGLTYEQYF | TGTGCCAGCAGCCAACCCGGGGGGCTAACCTACGAGCAGTACTTC
. | TRBJ2-7 | few | TRBV12-3/TRBV12-4 | CASRQGLYEQYF | TGTGCCAGCCGCCAGGGATTGTACGAGCAGTACTTC
. | TRBJ2-5 | few | TRBV7-2 | CASSQERSRETQYF | TGTGCCAGCAGCCAAGAAAGGTCCCGAGAGACCCAGTACTTC
. | TRBJ1-2 | many | TRBV6-5 | CASSYGGLGYGYTF | TGTGCCAGCAGTTACGGGGGCTTGGGATATGGCTACACCTTC
. | TRBJ1-5 | . | TRBV24-1 | CATSDSDKSNQPQHF | TGTGCCACCAGTGACTCGGACAAATCAAATCAGCCCCAGCATTTT
. | TRBJ1-5 | many | TRBV10-3 | CAISGQLGHQPQHF | TGTGCCATCAGCGGACAGTTAGGCCATCAGCCCCAGCATTTT